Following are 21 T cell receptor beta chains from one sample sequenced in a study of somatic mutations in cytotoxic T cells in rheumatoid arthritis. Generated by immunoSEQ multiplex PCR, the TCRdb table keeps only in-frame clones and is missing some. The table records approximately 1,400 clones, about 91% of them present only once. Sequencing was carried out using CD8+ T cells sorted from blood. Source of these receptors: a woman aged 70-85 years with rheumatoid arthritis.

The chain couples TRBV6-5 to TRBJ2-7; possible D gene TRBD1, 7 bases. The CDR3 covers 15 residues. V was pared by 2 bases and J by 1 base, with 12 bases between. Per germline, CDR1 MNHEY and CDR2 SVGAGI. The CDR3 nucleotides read TGTGCCAGCAGTTACGCAGGGGGGTTTTCCTACGAGCAGTACTTC. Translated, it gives CASSYAGGFSYEQYF.

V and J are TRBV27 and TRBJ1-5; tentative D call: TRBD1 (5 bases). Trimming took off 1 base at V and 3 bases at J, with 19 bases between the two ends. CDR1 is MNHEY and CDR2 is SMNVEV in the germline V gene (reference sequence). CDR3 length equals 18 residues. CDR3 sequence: CASSLLGGVSPYNQPQHF. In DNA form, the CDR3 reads TGTGCCAGCAGTTTATTGGGGGGAGTTTCCCCATACAATCAGCCCCAGCATTTT.

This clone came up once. The chain's CDR3 is CASSSTGTGDSPLHF. In DNA form, the CDR3 reads TGTGCCAGCAGCTCGACCGGGACAGGAGATTCACCCCTCCACTTT. V usage is TRBV7-9 and J usage is TRBJ1-6; the match to TRBD1 covers 8 bases. Germline lookup yields CDR1 SEHNR and CDR2 FQNEAQ (reference sequence). V trimming: 4 bases; J trimming: 8 bases; junction bases outside the gene matches: 7. This CDR3 spans 15 amino acids. The whole variable domain, remainder taken from reference TRBV7-9 and TRBJ1-6, is DTGVSQNPRHKITKRGQNVTFRCDPISEHNRLYWYRQTLGQGPEFLTYFQNEAQLEKSRLLSDRFSAERPKGSFSTLEIQRTEQGDSAMYLCASSSTGTGDSPLHFGNGTRLTVT.

In nucleotides, the CDR3 is TGTGCCAGCAGCAACACCGGGACAGGGGGCTCCACTGAAGCTTTCTTT. This encodes CASSNTGTGGSTEAFF. The genes are TRBV2 and TRBJ1-1; TRBD1 matches at 12 bases. V shed 6 bases, J shed 4 bases, and the junction held 9 bases outside the gene matches. CDR3 length equals 16 residues. The germline CDR1 and CDR2 sequences are SNHLY and FYNNEI.

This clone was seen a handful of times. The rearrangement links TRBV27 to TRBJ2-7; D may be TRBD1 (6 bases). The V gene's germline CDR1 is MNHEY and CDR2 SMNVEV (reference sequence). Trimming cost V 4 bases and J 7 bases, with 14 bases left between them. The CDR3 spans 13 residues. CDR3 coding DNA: TGTGCCAGCAGTTACGCAGGGGCGGGTGAGCAGTACTTC. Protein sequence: CASSYAGAGEQYF.

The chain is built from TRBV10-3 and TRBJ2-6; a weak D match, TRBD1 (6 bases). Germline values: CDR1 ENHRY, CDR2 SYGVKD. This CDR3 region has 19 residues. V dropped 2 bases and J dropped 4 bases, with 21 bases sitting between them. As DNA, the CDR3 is TGTGCCATCAGTGAGGGGTATGGGGGCCCCCAAAGAGGGGCCAACGTCCTGACTTTC. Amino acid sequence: CAISEGYGGPQRGANVLTF.

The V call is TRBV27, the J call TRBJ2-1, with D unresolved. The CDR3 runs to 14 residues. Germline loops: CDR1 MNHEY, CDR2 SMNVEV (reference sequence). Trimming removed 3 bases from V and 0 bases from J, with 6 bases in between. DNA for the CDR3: TGTGCCAGCAGTTTGAGAAGCTCCTACAATGAGCAGTTCTTC. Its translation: CASSLRSSYNEQFF.

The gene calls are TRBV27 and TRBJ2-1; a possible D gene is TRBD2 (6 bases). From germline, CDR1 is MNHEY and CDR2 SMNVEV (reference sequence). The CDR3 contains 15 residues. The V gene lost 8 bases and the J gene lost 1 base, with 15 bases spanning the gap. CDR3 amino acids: CASGPLATSYNEQFF. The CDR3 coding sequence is TGTGCCAGCGGACCGCTAGCGACTTCCTACAATGAGCAGTTCTTC.

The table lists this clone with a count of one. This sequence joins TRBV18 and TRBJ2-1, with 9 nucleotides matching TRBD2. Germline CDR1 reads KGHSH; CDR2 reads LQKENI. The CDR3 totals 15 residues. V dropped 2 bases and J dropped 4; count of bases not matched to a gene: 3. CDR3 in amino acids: CASSPASGTYNEQFF. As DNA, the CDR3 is TGTGCCAGCTCACCAGCTAGCGGGACTTACAATGAGCAGTTCTTC.

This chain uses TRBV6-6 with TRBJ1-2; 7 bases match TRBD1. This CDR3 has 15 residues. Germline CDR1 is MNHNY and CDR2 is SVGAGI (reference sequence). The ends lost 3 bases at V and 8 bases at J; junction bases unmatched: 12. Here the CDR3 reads CASSYQKTGNLGYTF. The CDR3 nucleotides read TGTGCCAGCAGTTATCAGAAGACAGGGAATTTGGGCTACACCTTC.

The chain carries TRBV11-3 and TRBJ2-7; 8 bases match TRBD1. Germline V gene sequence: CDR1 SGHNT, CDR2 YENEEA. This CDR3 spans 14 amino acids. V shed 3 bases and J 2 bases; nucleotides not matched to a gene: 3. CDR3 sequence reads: CASSFPQGAYEQYF. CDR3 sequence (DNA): TGTGCCAGCAGCTTCCCACAGGGGGCCTACGAGCAGTACTTC. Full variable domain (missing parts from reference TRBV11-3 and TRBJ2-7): EAGVVQSPRYKIIEKKQPVAFWCNPISGHNTLYWYLQNLGQGPELLIRYENEEAVDDSQLPKDRFSAERLKGVDSTLKIQPAELGDSAVYLCASSFPQGAYEQYFGPGTRLTVT.

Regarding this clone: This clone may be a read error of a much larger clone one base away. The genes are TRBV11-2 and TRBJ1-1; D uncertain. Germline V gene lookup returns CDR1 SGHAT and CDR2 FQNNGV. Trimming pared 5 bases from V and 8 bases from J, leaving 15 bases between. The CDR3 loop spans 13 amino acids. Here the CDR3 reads CASSLVGLVEAFF. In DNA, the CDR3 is TGTGCCAGCAGCCTCGTCGGACTGGTAGAAGCTTTCTTT.

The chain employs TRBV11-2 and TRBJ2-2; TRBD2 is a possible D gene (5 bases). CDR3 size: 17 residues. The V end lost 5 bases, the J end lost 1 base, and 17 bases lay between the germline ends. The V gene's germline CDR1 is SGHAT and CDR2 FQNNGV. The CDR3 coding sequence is TGTGCCAGCAGCCTCGGGTGGCGGGTGAAGAACACCGGGGAGCTGTTTTTT. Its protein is CASSLGWRVKNTGELFF.

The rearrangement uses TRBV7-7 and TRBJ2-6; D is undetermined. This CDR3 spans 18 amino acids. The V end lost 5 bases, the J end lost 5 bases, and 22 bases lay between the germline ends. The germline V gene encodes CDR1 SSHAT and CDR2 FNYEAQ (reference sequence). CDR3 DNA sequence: TGTGCCAGCAGCCTGAAGCGAGTGCCACAAAGTCGGGCCAACGTCCTGACTTTC. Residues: CASSLKRVPQSRANVLTF.

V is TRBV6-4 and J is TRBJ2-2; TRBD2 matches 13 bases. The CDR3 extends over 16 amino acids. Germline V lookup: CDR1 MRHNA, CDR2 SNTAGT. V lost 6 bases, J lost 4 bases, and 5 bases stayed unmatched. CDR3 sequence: CASRGLAGDITGELFF. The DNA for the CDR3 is TGTGCCAGCAGAGGACTAGCGGGAGATATCACCGGGGAGCTGTTTTTT.

This CDR3 reads CASSGRGGNTGELFF. CDR3 nucleotide sequence: TGTGCCAGCAGCGGACGAGGGGGTAACACCGGGGAGCTGTTTTTT. The rearrangement uses TRBV9 and TRBJ2-2; D perhaps matches TRBD1 (6 bases). The CDR3 spans 15 residues. Germline V gives CDR1 SGDLS, CDR2 YYNGEE. The ends were cut back, 3 bases at V and 2 bases at J, with 11 bases in the middle.

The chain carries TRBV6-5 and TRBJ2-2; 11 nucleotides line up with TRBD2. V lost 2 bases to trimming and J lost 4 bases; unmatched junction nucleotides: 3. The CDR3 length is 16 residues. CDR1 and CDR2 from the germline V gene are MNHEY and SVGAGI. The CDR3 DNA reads TGTGCCAGCAGTTACGGGACTAGCGGATCCACCGGGGAGCTGTTTTTT. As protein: CASSYGTSGSTGELFF.

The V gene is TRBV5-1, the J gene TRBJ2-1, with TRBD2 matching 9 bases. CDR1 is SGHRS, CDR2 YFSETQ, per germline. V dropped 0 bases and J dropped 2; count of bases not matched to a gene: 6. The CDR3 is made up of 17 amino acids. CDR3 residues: CASSLEGASGTYNEQFF. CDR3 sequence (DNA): TGCGCCAGCAGCTTGGAGGGGGCTAGCGGGACCTACAATGAGCAGTTCTTC.

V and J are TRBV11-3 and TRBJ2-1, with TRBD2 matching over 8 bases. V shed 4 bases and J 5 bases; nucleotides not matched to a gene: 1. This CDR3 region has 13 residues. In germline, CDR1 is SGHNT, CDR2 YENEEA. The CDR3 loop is CASSWTSHNEQFF. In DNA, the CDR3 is TGTGCCAGCAGCTGGACTAGCCACAATGAGCAGTTCTTC.

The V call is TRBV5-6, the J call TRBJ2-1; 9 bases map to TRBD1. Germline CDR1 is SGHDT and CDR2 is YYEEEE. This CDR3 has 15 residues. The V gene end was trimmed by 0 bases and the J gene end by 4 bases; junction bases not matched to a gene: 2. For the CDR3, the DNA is TGTGCCAGCAGCTTGGTGGGACAGGGATACAATGAGCAGTTCTTC. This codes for CASSLVGQGYNEQFF. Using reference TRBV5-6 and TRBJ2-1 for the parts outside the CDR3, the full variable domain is DAGVTQSPTHLIKTRGQQVTLRCSPKSGHDTVSWYQQALGQGPQFIFQYYEEEERQRGNFPDRFSGHQFPNYSSELNVNALLLGDSALYLCASSLVGQGYNEQFFGPGTRLTVL.

The CDR3 nucleotides are TGTGCCAGCAGTTCACTCCGATTTGGGGGGACTGAAGCTTTCTTT. Its protein product is CASSSLRFGGTEAFF. The rearrangement uses TRBV2 and TRBJ1-1, with D maybe TRBD1 (5 bases). V was cut by 5 bases and J by 5 bases, with 18 bases left in between. CDR1 and CDR2 from the germline V gene are SNHLY and FYNNEI. The CDR3 runs to 15 residues. The entire variable domain, with the rest obtained from reference TRBV2 and TRBJ1-1, is as follows: EPEVTQTPSHQVTQMGQEVILRCVPISNHLYFYWYRQILGQKVEFLVSFYNNEISEKSEIFDDQFSVERPDGSNFTLKIRSTKLEDSAMYFCASSSLRFGGTEAFFGQGTRLTVV.